Below, one T cell receptor beta chain is given with its context. Its antigen specificity is not known. Per-base qualities were not stored, and no clone one base away is much larger. This specimen belongs to a study of blood T cell repertoires in COVID-19 (TCRdb year 2020). Concerning the study at large: Samples covering the acute and convalescent phases of COVID-19 were provided by collaborators in the United States, Italy and Spain. The prospective study material was composed of cDNA or gDNA derived from T cells, B-cell-depleted T cells, or PBMCs. The dataset comprised deeply sampled blood TCRbeta repertoires from subjects exposed to, actively infected with, or recovered from COVID-19. A freely available public database, intended as a resource for researchers studying the immune response to SARS-CoV-2, is where the repertoires were released. The samples were drawn from two sources: the first 160 participants of the ongoing ImmuneRACE study, and 950 to 1,500 subjects contributed by 6 global collaborators. Sample metadata almost always included a de-identified subject ID, COVID-19 status, age in years and sex. Where available, HLA class I and class II types were obtained from metadata supplied by the sample provider rather than from assay-based typing. The investigation overall reported the following: The quantity of clinical and demographic metadata differed by source and by participant and was supplied without curation.

For CDR1 and CDR2, the germline V gene lists MGHDK and SYGVNS. V is cut by 8 bases and J by 4 bases, and the space between the germline ends is 14 bases. Including the terminal cysteine and phenylalanine, the CDR3 comprises 13 residues. Only the CDR3 portion is preserved as DNA: 39 bases, with reading frame beginning at the first base. In the prospective study, participants were roughly 18 to 95 years old, resided in about two dozen geographic areas of the United States, and were enrolled through a virtual design. Cohort assignment in the prospective study relied on participant-reported clinical history from a screening survey and a study questionnaire. Recovered participants in ImmuneRACE Cohort 3 were defined by two consecutive negative NP/OP PCR tests, clearance by a healthcare professional, or resolution of symptoms. In the prospective study, whole blood, serum and a nasopharyngeal or oropharyngeal swab were collected from each participant by mobile phlebotomists. Prospective study participants could optionally give additional blood draws and questionnaires over an approximately 2-month period. Prospective study blood samples were shipped either frozen or at room temperature before DNA extraction.

TCRbeta CDR3 regions were amplified from genomic DNA by means of the immunoSEQ Assay, a bias-controlled multiplex PCR. In the original analysis: The number of nucleated cells in each sample was estimated by amplification of reference gene primers within the assay. To quantify the absolute abundance of each unique TCRbeta CDR3 rearrangement, sequence reads were collapsed and filtered. For each sample, productive Simpson clonality was calculated as the square root of Simpson's diversity index across productive rearrangements. The immuneACCESS repertoire file appears here via TCRdb, limited to in-frame rearrangements. These files lack a portion of the clones; in checked studies, under half of the deficit traces to unresolved V genes, and the cause of the others is not known. From that table come the V and J calls and clone size; the DNA was used to work out D and trimming. Counted in this sample were under 300,000 clones; around four fifths of them appeared once. The ten largest clones represent approximately 15% of the sample.

Sequenced sample: PBMCs or T cells enriched from blood (not recorded which). This sequence was found in a man in his forties or fifties who had recovered from COVID-19. The chain employs TRBV25-1 and TRBJ1-2; the D gene assignment is ambiguous. The DNA sequence is given as TGTGCCAGCGCAAGAGGGTCGGCCTATGGCTACACCTTC. Translated, it reads CASARGSAYGYTF.